The T cell receptor (beta chain) described here comes from a study of a mutant IDH1 vaccine in newly diagnosed glioma. For the study at large: The treated group averaged about 44 years old and was roughly 62% male, approximately 38% female. Standard pretreatment was either radiotherapy, temozolomide, or, for most, radiochemotherapy with temozolomide.

Noted time point: week 5, during vaccination. Doses consisted of 300 ug of mutant IDH1 20-mer peptide each, paired with topical imiquimod. Generated by immunoSEQ multiplex PCR, the TCRdb table keeps only in-frame clones and is missing some. Here the sample spans approximately 50,000 clones, roughly 78% being singletons. CDR1 is SGHNT, CDR2 YYREEE, per germline (reference sequence). The CDR3 runs 14 residues. V was pared by 0 bases and J by 3 bases, with 7 bases between. Details on this clone: Its antigen remains unknown.

The chain couples TRBV5-4 to TRBJ1-5, with no clear D. The clonotype originates from a man aged 50-60 years with glioma. The material was PBMCs, obtained from a glioma patient whose treatment included an IDH1 peptide vaccine. As DNA, the CDR3 is TGTGCCAGCAGCTTGGGCGGTTACAATCAGCCCCAGCATTTT. It codes for CASSLGGYNQPQHF. Full variable domain (rest looked up from reference TRBV5-4 and TRBJ1-5): ETGVTQSPTHLIKTRGQQVTLRCSSQSGHNTVSWYQQALGQGPQFIFQYYREEENGRGNFPPRFSGLQFPNYSSELNVNALELDDSALYLCASSLGGYNQPQHFGDGTRLSIL.